This T cell receptor beta chain originates from a study of T cell changes during pregnancy in multiple sclerosis. Assay: immunoSEQ multiplex PCR; the TCRdb copy retains only in-frame clones and omits some. The table records more than 55,000 clones, about 90% of them present only once. CDR3 length equals 13 residues. Germline-derived CDR1 and CDR2 are MNHEY and SMNVEV (reference sequence). Between the trimmed V and J ends, which lost 7 bases and 0 bases, there was a span of 9 bases. The chain joins TRBV27 to TRBJ1-1; no clear D gene. Material: peripheral blood, obtained in the third trimester of pregnancy. The source of this sequence is a female donor in good health, enrolled as a control in a pregnancy study. CDR3 region: CASTTGLNTEAFF. CDR3 DNA sequence: TGTGCCAGCACTACGGGTTTGAACACTGAAGCTTTCTTT.